This entry lists 22 T cell receptor beta chains sequenced from one sample in a study of CXCR3-negative and CXCR3-positive naive CD8 T cells. cDNA libraries for TRB were generated by 5' RACE incorporating UMI labels. TCRdb reprocessed the 5' RACE reads; each CDR3 protein has one entry and no DNA is given. The sample shows tens of thousands of distinct CDR3 sequences, and roughly 0.59% sits with its ten largest clones. Study results and limitations: Compared with CXCR3-negative naive cells, CXCR3-positive naive cells showed more hydrophobic TRB CDR3s.

What these receptors recognize is not known. Sequencing was done on a sample of naive CXCR3+ CD8+ T cells from blood. Subset here: CD45RO-CCR7+CD27+CD95- naive CD8+ T cells expressing CXCR3 (TNR3+). The receptors originated from a human donor in good health. Some clones in this sample may be carry-over from other donors' samples.

The V gene is TRBV7-8, the J gene TRBJ2-1; TCRdb designates TRBD2, a call that cannot be tested without DNA. Looked up from germline, CDR1 is SGHVS and CDR2 is FQNEAQ. The length of the CDR3 is 14 residues. The CDR3 spells CASSTPREGNEQFF.

The CDR3 sequence is CSAPTDSFHSNQPQHF. The rearrangement links TRBV20-1 to TRBJ1-5; TCRdb designates TRBD1, a call that cannot be tested without DNA. The germline CDR1 and CDR2 sequences are DFQATT and SNEGSKA (reference sequence). CDR3 size: 16 residues.

The chain joins TRBV3-1 to TRBJ2-7; TCRdb lists TRBD1, though no DNA is available to test this call. The CDR3 is 15 residues long. Germline assignment: CDR1 LGHDT and CDR2 YNNKEL (reference sequence). The CDR3 here is CASSHGTGASYEQYF.

The V call is TRBV15, the J call TRBJ2-5; TCRdb outputs TRBD2, but without DNA this stays unchecked. The germline V gene has CDR1 LNHNV and CDR2 YYDKDF (reference sequence). CDR3 length: 11 amino acids. CDR3 region: CATTLGETQYF.

The J gene is TRBJ2-3, the V gene TRBV19; TCRdb picks TRBD1, but there is no DNA to check that call. The CDR3 spans 12 residues. Per germline, CDR1 LNHDA and CDR2 SQIVND (reference sequence). CDR3 sequence: CASQQGADTQYF.

The chain has TRBV7-2 and TRBJ2-3; without DNA, the TCRdb call of TRBD2 cannot be checked. The CDR3 extends over 18 amino acids. In germline, CDR1 is SGHTA, CDR2 FQGNSA. The CDR3 loop is CASSLSTGTSGGGDTQYF.

This chain connects TRBV7-8 to TRBJ2-3. Germline V gives CDR1 SGHVS, CDR2 FQNEAQ. The CDR3 is 15 amino acids. This CDR3 is CASSLLATGTDTQYF.

The rearrangement joins TRBV7-8 to TRBJ2-1. Germline CDR1 reads SGHVS; CDR2 reads FQNEAQ. The CDR3 is made up of 17 amino acids. CDR3 loop: CASSLVGGRSSYNEQFF.

This rearrangement joins TRBV7-3 to TRBJ2-5; lacking DNA, the TRBD1 call made by TCRdb goes unchecked. The V gene's germline CDR1 is SGHTA and CDR2 FQGTGA. This CDR3 is built from 15 residues. CDR3 protein: CASSSFGSPQETQYF.

The rearrangement joins TRBV7-9 to TRBJ1-2; TCRdb indicates TRBD1, and absent DNA this call remains unverified. Looked up from germline, CDR1 is SEHNR and CDR2 is FQNEAQ (reference sequence). CDR3 length: 16 amino acids. The CDR3: CASSPLGGGRDYGYTF.

This chain connects TRBV15 to TRBJ2-3; the D gene TCRdb calls, TRBD1, cannot be checked with no DNA. Per germline, CDR1 LNHNV and CDR2 YYDKDF (reference sequence). The CDR3 spans 16 residues. This chain's CDR3 is CATSGTPPGMLDTQYF.

J is TRBJ2-1 and V is TRBV27; TCRdb outputs TRBD2, but without DNA this stays unchecked. Germline CDR1 reads MNHEY; CDR2 reads SMNVEV (reference sequence). This CDR3 comprises 16 residues. The CDR3 spells CASSLSSGRSYNEQFF.

The rearrangement joins TRBV30 to TRBJ2-3; the D call from TCRdb, TRBD2, cannot be confirmed without DNA. The CDR3 runs 14 residues. Germline V gene lookup returns CDR1 GTSNPN and CDR2 SVGIG (reference sequence). The CDR3 protein is CAWSSGSGTDTQYF. Full variable domain (rest looked up from reference TRBV30 and TRBJ2-3): SQTIHQWPATLVQPVGSPLSLECTVEGTSNPNLYWYRQAAGRGLQLLFYSVGIGQISSEVPQNLSASRPQDRQFILSSKKLLLSDSGFYLCAWSSGSGTDTQYFGPGTRLTVL.

The J gene is TRBJ2-3, the V gene TRBV12-3 or TRBV12-4. This CDR3 is built from 11 residues. CDR3 amino acids: CATGITDTQYF.

The chain is built from TRBV28 and TRBJ2-7; the TCRdb D gene call, TRBD1, has no DNA to confirm it. The CDR3 consists of 12 residues. Germline loops: CDR1 MDHEN, CDR2 SYDVKM. The CDR3 is CASSPRGYEQYF.

V gene TRBV12-3 or TRBV12-4 combines with J gene TRBJ2-1; TCRdb lists TRBD2, though no DNA is available to test this call. The CDR3 has 13 amino acids. CDR3 residues: CASSFGGEHEQFF.

V gene TRBV19 combines with J gene TRBJ1-1; TCRdb's assignment of TRBD1 cannot be checked, as there is no DNA. Per the germline V gene, CDR1 is LNHDA and CDR2 is SQIVND (reference sequence). The CDR3 length is 14 residues. The CDR3 loop is CASSLPGKDTEAFF.

The chain recombines TRBV27 with TRBJ2-3. Per germline, CDR1 MNHEY and CDR2 SMNVEV (reference sequence). CDR3 length: 16 residues. CDR3 in amino acids: CASKFVTTVPTDTQYF.

The rearrangement links TRBV7-6 to TRBJ2-1; with no DNA, the TCRdb D assignment of TRBD1 cannot be verified. CDR1 and CDR2 from the germline V gene are SGHVS and FNYEAQ. This CDR3 has 14 residues. CDR3 amino acids: CASSLVGDNNEQFF.

This sequence joins TRBV12-3 or TRBV12-4 and TRBJ2-7. This CDR3 comprises 15 residues. CDR3 amino acids: CASSQPVETLYEQYF.

The chain uses TRBV6-5 and TRBJ1-1; TCRdb indicates TRBD1, and absent DNA this call remains unverified. The CDR3 is 17 residues long. Germline loops: CDR1 MNHEY, CDR2 SVGAGI. The CDR3 sequence: CASSQTGTGGVFLEAFF.

The J gene is TRBJ2-1, the V gene TRBV3-1; without DNA, the TCRdb call of TRBD1 cannot be checked. Germline V gives CDR1 LGHDT, CDR2 YNNKEL (reference sequence). CDR3 size: 13 residues. CDR3: CASSHGPRGDQFF.